This T cell receptor (beta chain) was identified during a study of blood T cell repertoires in COVID-19. The overall study: T cells, B-cell-depleted T cells, or PBMCs provided the cDNA or gDNA that served as material.

Between the trimmed V and J ends, which lost 0 bases and 4 bases, there was a span of 6 bases. The CDR3 consists of 13 residues. From germline, CDR1 is KGHSH and CDR2 LQKENI. Per the study methods: Amplification with reference gene primers provided the estimates of nucleated cell counts. Here immunoSEQ multiplex PCR was the method, and the copy in TCRdb shows in-frame clones only, minus some. The DNA gave D and trimming, while V, J and clone size come from that table. The table lists about 160,000 clones, 70% to 85% of them singletons, with about 24% in the top ten. The receptor comes from a woman of 80 years or more with acute or convalescent COVID-19. The chain uses TRBV18 and TRBJ1-1; no firm D call. The sequenced material came from peripheral blood. CDR3 in amino acids: CASSPPASTEAFF. The CDR3 DNA follows: TGTGCCAGCTCACCACCGGCCAGCACTGAAGCTTTCTTT.